One sample yielded the 28 T cell receptor beta chains listed below, sequenced in a study of T cells in tuberculosis (dated by TCRdb to the late 2010s). After being thawed and rested overnight, PBMC were stained with GMM-loaded CD1B tetramer, a Live/Dead dye and anti-CD3, and were then sorted on a FACS Aria II. C32 glucose monomycolate purified from Rhodococcus equi was loaded onto CD1B tetramers. Library preparation was by the immunoSEQ multiplex PCR assay. TCRdb mirrors the immuneACCESS table, restricted to in-frame sequences. Some clones are absent from its copies; in checked studies, under half trace to an unresolved V gene, and the reason for the others is unknown. This sample is represented by 55,000 to 70,000 clones; 81% of them were singletons. 10% to 15% of the sample is taken by the ten largest. Specimen: CD1b-GMM tetramer-negative cells sorted from PBMCs. Sample cell subset or site, as interpreted from the label and publication: T cells not binding CD1B-GMM tetramer, sorted from same donor. Receptor source: an adult woman with latent tuberculosis.

The rearrangement uses TRBV9 and TRBJ2-3; 8 bases fit TRBD2. Germline V gene lookup returns CDR1 SGDLS and CDR2 YYNGEE. With 3 bases clipped from V and 2 bases from J, the junction kept 11 bases outside the gene matches. This CDR3 has 17 residues. The CDR3 reads CASSGGVASGPTDTQYF. DNA of the CDR3: TGTGCCAGCAGCGGGGGGGTGGCTAGCGGGCCCACAGATACGCAGTATTTT.

This clone was seen a few times. The chain couples TRBV6-4 to TRBJ2-3; D uncertain. The germline V and J ends were trimmed by 10 bases and 5 bases, with 10 bases remaining between them. The germline V gene has CDR1 MRHNA and CDR2 SNTAGT. This CDR3 is 11 amino acids long. The CDR3 here is CATQSGDTQYF. The CDR3 bases are TGTGCCACTCAGTCAGGAGATACGCAGTATTTT.

This sequence joins TRBV28 and TRBJ2-3; the match to TRBD2 covers 7 bases. The CDR3 runs 14 residues. Germline assignment: CDR1 MDHEN and CDR2 SYDVKM. V shed 6 bases, J shed 5 bases, and the junction held 8 bases outside the gene matches. DNA of the CDR3: TGTGCCAGCAGGGGCGGGAGTTCTTTAGATACGCAGTATTTT. Translation: CASRGGSSLDTQYF.

This clone was detected only a few times. This chain's CDR3 is CASSQHPGQGSYNEQFF. CDR3 nucleotide sequence: TGTGCCAGCAGCCAACATCCGGGACAGGGGTCCTACAATGAGCAGTTCTTC. This chain joins TRBV4-2 and TRBJ2-1; TRBD1 matches 10 bases. J was trimmed by 1 base and V by 2 bases; bases with no gene match: 5. Germline V gives CDR1 LGHNA, CDR2 YNFKEQ. This CDR3 has 17 residues.

The chain links TRBV30 to TRBJ2-3; 11 positions agree with TRBD2. Germline trimming cut 3 bases from V and 3 bases from J; bases unmatched to any gene: 2. Germline V gene data show CDR1 as GTSNPN and CDR2 as SVGIG (reference sequence). The CDR3 contains 14 residues. The CDR3 sequence is CAWRGLAVTDTQYF. The CDR3 nucleotides read TGTGCCTGGAGGGGACTAGCGGTGACAGATACGCAGTATTTT.

CDR3 sequence (DNA): TGTGCCAGCAGTAACCTAGCGGGAGGACGCGAGCAGTACTTC. Its translation is CASSNLAGGREQYF. V is TRBV27 and J is TRBJ2-7; TRBD2 matches 11 bases. This CDR3 is built from 14 residues. With V trimmed by 5 bases and J by 6 bases, 6 bases remained unmatched. CDR1 MNHEY and CDR2 SMNVEV come from the germline V gene (reference sequence).

The chain joins TRBV7-2 to TRBJ1-5, with D unclear. The CDR3 runs to 14 residues. Germline values: CDR1 SGHTA, CDR2 FQGNSA. V was clipped by 3 bases and J by 1 base, with 7 bases between them. The DNA of the CDR3 is TGTGCCAGCAGCTTGGAGAGGAGCAATCAGCCCCAGCATTTT. Translation gives CASSLERSNQPQHF. The whole variable domain, remainder taken from reference TRBV7-2 and TRBJ1-5, is GAGVSQSPSNKVTEKGKDVELRCDPISGHTALYWYRQSLGQGLEFLIYFQGNSAPDKSGLPSDRFSAERTGGSVSTLTIQRTQQEDSAVYLCASSLERSNQPQHFGDGTRLSIL.

Written as DNA, the CDR3 is TGTGCCAGCAGTACCCGGGCGGGCAGGGGCGGAGGCTACACCTTC. As protein: CASSTRAGRGGGYTF. The V gene is TRBV6-5, the J gene TRBJ1-2, with D possibly TRBD1 on 6 matching bases. The CDR3 is 15 amino acids. V was trimmed by 5 bases and J by 8 bases, leaving 21 bases between them. Germline values: CDR1 MNHEY, CDR2 SVGAGI.

The chain carries TRBV9 and TRBJ2-7; 7 bases fit TRBD1. The CDR3 is made up of 15 amino acids. The germline CDR1 and CDR2 sequences are SGDLS and YYNGEE. Trimming cost V 4 bases and J 2 bases; bases outside gene matches: 9. The CDR3 DNA reads as TGTGCCAGCAGCTCGTCTCCCGGGACAGCCTACGAGCAGTACTTC. This gives the protein CASSSSPGTAYEQYF.

This clone was observed a handful of times. This chain links TRBV19 with TRBJ1-5; 8 bases align to TRBD1. J lost 11 bases, V lost 6 bases, and 15 bases had no gene match. CDR1 and CDR2 (germline): LNHDA, SQIVND (reference sequence). CDR3 size: 15 residues. CDR3 in amino acids: CASRADRGASKAQHF. The CDR3 DNA reads TGTGCCAGTAGGGCTGACAGGGGCGCGTCCAAGGCCCAGCATTTT.

The chain joins TRBV19 to TRBJ2-5; 7 bases agree with TRBD1. This CDR3 has 13 amino acids. J was trimmed by 2 bases and V by 10 bases; bases with no gene match: 7. CDR1 is LNHDA, CDR2 SQIVND, per germline (reference sequence). The CDR3 DNA follows: TGTGCCACCGCTCCGGGACAGCAAGAGACCCAGTACTTC. Translated, it gives CATAPGQQETQYF.

The chain couples TRBV5-1 to TRBJ2-3; TRBD2 matches at 8 bases. Unmatched junction bases numbered 11, after V lost 0 bases and J lost 5 bases. CDR3 length: 17 residues. The germline gives CDR1 SGHRS, CDR2 YFSETQ. In nucleotides, the CDR3 is TGCGCCAGCAGCTTGGAAGGGACTAGTGGAACCGGAGATACGCAGTATTTT. Amino acids: CASSLEGTSGTGDTQYF.

The chain is built from TRBV5-6 and TRBJ1-3, with D possibly TRBD1 on 5 matching bases. Germline values: CDR1 SGHDT, CDR2 YYEEEE. Trimming shortened V by 1 base and J by 0 bases, and 11 bases separated the two germline ends. The CDR3 loop spans 16 amino acids. CDR3 sequence (DNA): TGTGCCAGCAGCTTGTGGGGCCGGCCCTCTGGAAACACCATATATTTT. Its protein product is CASSLWGRPSGNTIYF.

The rearrangement joins TRBV2 to TRBJ1-2; 8 bases map to TRBD1. CDR3 length: 14 amino acids. V lost 6 bases to trimming and J lost 3 bases; unmatched junction nucleotides: 6. Germline assignment: CDR1 SNHLY and CDR2 FYNNEI. The CDR3: CASRRTGNDYGYTF. The CDR3 DNA follows: TGTGCCAGCAGAAGGACAGGGAACGACTATGGCTACACCTTC.

The chain couples TRBV7-3 to TRBJ1-2, with unresolved D. This CDR3 has 11 amino acids. V shed 5 bases and J shed 5 bases, with 6 bases lying between them. Germline CDR1 reads SGHTA; CDR2 reads FQGTGA. The CDR3 DNA sequence: TGTGCCAGCAGCGACGGGTATGGCTACACCTTC. This gives the protein CASSDGYGYTF.

This chain links TRBV5-4 with TRBJ2-7; 9 positions agree with TRBD1. J gave up 5 bases and V 4 bases, and 7 bases lay outside the gene matches. This CDR3 region has 14 residues. The germline CDR1 and CDR2 sequences are SGHNT and YYREEE (reference sequence). CDR3 sequence reads: CASSARDREDEQYF. For the CDR3, the DNA is TGTGCCAGCAGCGCCCGGGACAGGGAGGACGAGCAGTACTTC.

The chain recombines TRBV7-3 with TRBJ1-3; 9 positions agree with TRBD1. Germline V lookup: CDR1 SGHTA, CDR2 FQGTGA. This CDR3 spans 14 amino acids. Unmatched junction bases numbered 4, after V lost 4 bases and J lost 6 bases. CDR3 nucleotides: TGTGCCAGCAGCTCGGGACAGGGCCCAAACACCATATATTTT. Its protein is CASSSGQGPNTIYF.

The CDR3 bases are TGTGCCAGCAGTGAGGACAGGGATCAGCCCCAGCATTTT. Amino acid sequence: CASSEDRDQPQHF. J is TRBJ1-5 and V is TRBV28; 8 bases fit TRBD1. Germline CDR1 is MDHEN and CDR2 is SYDVKM. This CDR3 comprises 13 residues. J lost 5 bases, V lost 5 bases, and 2 bases had no gene match.

The V gene is TRBV10-1, the J gene TRBJ2-1; D uncertain. This CDR3 region has 15 residues. With 2 bases removed from V and 7 bases from J, the gap between germline ends came to 15 bases. The germline gives CDR1 WNHNN, CDR2 SYGVQD (reference sequence). CDR3 sequence reads: CASSEEARSGNEQFF. The CDR3 nucleotides read TGCGCCAGCAGTGAGGAGGCGCGTTCTGGGAATGAGCAGTTCTTC.

The gene calls are TRBV11-2 and TRBJ2-7; 10 positions agree with TRBD2. V shed 1 base, J shed 4 bases, and the junction held 13 bases outside the gene matches. This CDR3 has 18 amino acids. Germline assignment: CDR1 SGHAT and CDR2 FQNNGV. Here the CDR3 DNA reads TGTGCCAGCAGCTTAGTACGAGGGCCGACTAGCGGGCAATACGAGCAGTACTTC. Translated: CASSLVRGPTSGQYEQYF.

The chain combines TRBV30 with TRBJ1-5, with D maybe TRBD1 (5 bases). Trimming took off 0 bases at V and 7 bases at J, with 16 bases between the two ends. The CDR3 loop spans 15 amino acids. Germline assignment: CDR1 GTSNPN and CDR2 SVGIG (reference sequence). This CDR3 is CAWSVSGLQGQPQHF. CDR3 sequence (DNA): TGTGCCTGGAGTGTATCGGGTCTTCAGGGCCAGCCCCAGCATTTT.

The genes are TRBV5-1 and TRBJ1-1; 11 nucleotides agree with TRBD1. Germline CDR1 is SGHRS and CDR2 is YFSETQ. The J segment lost 7 bases and the V segment lost 1 base, leaving 6 bases of the junction unmatched. This CDR3 contains 15 residues. Written as DNA, the CDR3 is TGCGCCAGCAGCTTGTCCGGACAGGGGGCCGGTGAAGCTTTCTTT. The encoded protein is CASSLSGQGAGEAFF.

This clone was found a few times. The chain joins TRBV5-1 to TRBJ1-6; 8 positions match TRBD1. The V segment lost 1 base and the J segment 8 bases; nucleotides outside the gene matches: 5. The CDR3 has 15 residues. In germline, CDR1 is SGHRS, CDR2 YFSETQ. This chain's CDR3 is CASSLTDRVDSPLHF. The CDR3 DNA sequence: TGCGCCAGCAGCTTGACGGACAGGGTGGATTCACCCCTCCACTTT.

This chain links TRBV6-4 with TRBJ2-3, with 8 bases identical to TRBD2. With V trimmed by 0 bases and J by 1 base, 3 bases remained unmatched. This CDR3 spans 16 amino acids. Germline-derived CDR1 and CDR2 are MRHNA and SNTAGT. For the CDR3, the DNA is TGTGCCAGCAGTGACTCGTGGCGGGGGGGCACAGATACGCAGTATTTT. Amino acids: CASSDSWRGGTDTQYF.

The V and J genes are TRBV6-6 and TRBJ1-2; 8 bases fit TRBD1. The CDR3 consists of 14 residues. Germline V CDR1 and CDR2: MNHNY, SVGAGI (reference sequence). V lost 5 bases, J lost 5 bases, and 7 bases stayed unmatched. CDR3 in amino acids: CASSPDRGSYGYTF. DNA for the CDR3: TGTGCCAGCAGTCCAGACAGGGGCAGTTATGGCTACACCTTC.

This sequence joins TRBV14 and TRBJ1-1, with no clear D. Germline values: CDR1 SGHDN, CDR2 FVKESK. The germline V and J ends were trimmed by 3 bases and 0 bases, with 8 bases remaining between them. CDR3 size: 14 residues. CDR3 nucleotides: TGTGCCAGCAGCCAGGCAGGAATGAACACTGAAGCTTTCTTT. Translated: CASSQAGMNTEAFF.

The chain combines TRBV19 with TRBJ1-2; the match to TRBD1 covers 7 bases. This CDR3 has 15 residues. In germline, CDR1 is LNHDA, CDR2 SQIVND (reference sequence). The trim removed 7 bases at V and 5 bases at J, leaving 13 bases unmatched. CDR3 sequence: CASTPWGARGYGYTF. DNA of the CDR3: TGTGCCAGTACCCCATGGGGCGCCAGGGGGTATGGCTACACCTTC.

This sequence joins TRBV6-1 and TRBJ1-2, with D perhaps matching TRBD1 (5 bases). The V end was cut by 1 base, the J end by 5 bases, with 11 bases between. The germline CDR1 and CDR2 sequences are MNHNS and SASEGT. The CDR3 is 14 residues long. The CDR3 nucleotides read TGTGCCAGCAGTGAAGGGACAAGCGTTTATGGCTACACCTTC. As protein: CASSEGTSVYGYTF.